This TCR beta chain was retrieved from a study of control samples from healthy donors and cancer patients. With 5 bases clipped from V and 6 bases from J, the junction kept 7 bases outside the gene matches. CDR3 size: 14 residues. Germline V gene data show CDR1 as MDHEN and CDR2 as SYDVKM. Here immunoSEQ multiplex PCR was the method, and the copy in TCRdb shows in-frame clones only, minus some. Of 50,000 to 75,000 clones listed, approximately 85% are singletons. The chain joins TRBV28 to TRBJ2-4, with 7 bases matching TRBD1. Material: blood. This sequence was found in a man aged 40-55 years in good health. CDR3 loop: CASSKRDRRNIQYF. The CDR3 DNA reads TGTGCCAGCAGTAAACGGGACAGACGAAACATTCAGTACTTC.